This record concerns one T cell receptor beta chain sequence. This sample is part of a study of cytomegalovirus exposure and HLA in healthy donors. Primers: 60 Vbeta forward and 13 Jbeta reverse. Method: immunoSEQ multiplex PCR; TCRdb's copy keeps in-frame clones and lacks some. This sample has tens of thousands of clones, with approximately 74% found just once. CDR3 length: 16 amino acids. Germline CDR1 is SGHVS and CDR2 is FNYEAQ. Between the trimmed V and J ends, which lost 4 bases and 2 bases, there was a span of 17 bases. The receptor's source is a woman in her 30s in good health and CMV-seropositive. The rearrangement joins TRBV7-6 to TRBJ2-5; possibly TRBD2 for D (5 bases). Sequencing input: PBMCs. The CDR3 region is CASSSSLLAKQETQYF. The CDR3 DNA reads as TGTGCCAGCAGCTCCTCACTCCTAGCTAAGCAAGAGACCCAGTACTTC.